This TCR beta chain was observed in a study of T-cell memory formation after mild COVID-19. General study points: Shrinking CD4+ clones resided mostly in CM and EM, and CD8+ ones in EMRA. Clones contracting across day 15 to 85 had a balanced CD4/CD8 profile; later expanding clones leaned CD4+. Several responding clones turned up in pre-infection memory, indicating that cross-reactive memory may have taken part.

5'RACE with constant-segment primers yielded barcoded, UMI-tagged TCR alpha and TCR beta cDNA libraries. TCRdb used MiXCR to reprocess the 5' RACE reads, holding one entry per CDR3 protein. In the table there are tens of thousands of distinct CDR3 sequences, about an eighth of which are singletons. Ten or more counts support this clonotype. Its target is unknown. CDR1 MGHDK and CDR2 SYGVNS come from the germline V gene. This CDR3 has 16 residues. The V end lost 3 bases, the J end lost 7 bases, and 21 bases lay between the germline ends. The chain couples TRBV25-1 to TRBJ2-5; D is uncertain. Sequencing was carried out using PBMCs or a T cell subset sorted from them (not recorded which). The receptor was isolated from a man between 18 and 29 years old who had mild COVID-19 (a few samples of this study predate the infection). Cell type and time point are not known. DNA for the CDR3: TGTGCCAGCAGTGAGTCGATTGTGTCCAATATAGGGACCCAGTACTTC. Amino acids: CASSESIVSNIGTQYF.